This T cell receptor beta chain appears in the sequencing data of a study of Graves' ophthalmopathy and Graves' hyperthyroidism. This clonotype appeared many times. What it binds is not known. Study outcomes and limitations: At about 69% sensitivity and 72.22% specificity, the model predicted progression of the ophthalmopathy.

TCR beta CDR3 amplification used RNA transcripts. Investigators did first-round RT-PCR with HTBI primers, then second-round multiplex PCR. Via MiXCR, TCRdb re-called the multiplex PCR reads, giving one row per CDR3 protein. The sample yields over a million distinct CDR3 sequences, less than 45% seen once. Pregnancy or lactation, uncontrolled infections and other autoimmune diseases were grounds for excluding patients. The sequence was obtained from an adult man with Graves' hyperthyroidism. The sequenced sample was peripheral blood or thyroid tissue (not recorded which).

The chain's CDR3 is CASSFGTGSGSPLHF. CDR3 coding DNA: TGTGCCAGCAGCTTTGGGACAGGGTCAGGTTCACCCCTCCACTTT. This chain joins TRBV7-2 and TRBJ1-6; TRBD1 aligns across 9 bases. V gave up 3 bases and J gave up 9 bases; unmatched junction bases: 6. From germline, CDR1 is SGHTA and CDR2 FQGNSA. The CDR3 length is 15 residues.